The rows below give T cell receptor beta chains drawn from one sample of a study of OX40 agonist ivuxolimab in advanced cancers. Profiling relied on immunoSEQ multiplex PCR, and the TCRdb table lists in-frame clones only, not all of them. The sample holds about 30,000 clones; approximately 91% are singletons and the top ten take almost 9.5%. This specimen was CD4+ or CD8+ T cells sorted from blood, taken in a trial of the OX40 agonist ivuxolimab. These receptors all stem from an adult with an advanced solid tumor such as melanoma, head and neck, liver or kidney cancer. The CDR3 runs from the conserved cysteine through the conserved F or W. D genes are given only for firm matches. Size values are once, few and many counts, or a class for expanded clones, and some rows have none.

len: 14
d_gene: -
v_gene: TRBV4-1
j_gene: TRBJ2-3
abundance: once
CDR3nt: TGCGCCAGCACCCCTAGCCCAAACACAGATACGCAGTATTTT
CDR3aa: CASTPSPNTDTQYF

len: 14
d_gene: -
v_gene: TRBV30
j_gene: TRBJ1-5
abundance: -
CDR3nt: TGTGCCTGGAGTGTGGGCCTCTACAATCAGCCCCAGCATTTT
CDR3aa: CAWSVGLYNQPQHF

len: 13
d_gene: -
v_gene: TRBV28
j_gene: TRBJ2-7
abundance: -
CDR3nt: TGTGCCAGCAGTTCAGGAGGGACCTACGAGCAGTACTTC
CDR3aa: CASSSGGTYEQYF

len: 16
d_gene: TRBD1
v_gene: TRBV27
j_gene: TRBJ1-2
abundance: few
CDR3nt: TGTGCCAGCAGTGGGGTTTTCAGGACAGGGGAGGATGGCTACACCTTC
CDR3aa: CASSGVFRTGEDGYTF

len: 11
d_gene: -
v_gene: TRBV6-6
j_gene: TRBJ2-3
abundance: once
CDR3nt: TGTGCCAGCAGTTACGGGGATACGCAGTATTTT
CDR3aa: CASSYGDTQYF

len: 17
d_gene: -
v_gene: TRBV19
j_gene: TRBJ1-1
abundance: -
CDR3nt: TGTGCCAGTAGTATATGGGGCAGGGCAGTCGGGGGCACTGAAGCTTTCTTT
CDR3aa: CASSIWGRAVGGTEAFF

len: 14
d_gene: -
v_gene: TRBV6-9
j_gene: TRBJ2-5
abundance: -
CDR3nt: TGTGCCAGCAAACCTGAGGACCCGAGGGAGACCCAGTACTTC
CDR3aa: CASKPEDPRETQYF

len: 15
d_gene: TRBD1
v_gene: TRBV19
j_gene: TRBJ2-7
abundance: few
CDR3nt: TGTGCCAGTAGTTCCCGGGACAGGGACCCCTACGAGCAGTACTTC
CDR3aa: CASSSRDRDPYEQYF

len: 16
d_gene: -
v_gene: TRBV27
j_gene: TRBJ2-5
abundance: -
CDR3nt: TGTGCCAGCAGTCCATTATGGGAAAATTTCCAAGAGACCCAGTACTTC
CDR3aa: CASSPLWENFQETQYF

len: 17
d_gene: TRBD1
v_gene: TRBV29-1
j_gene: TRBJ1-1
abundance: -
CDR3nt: TGCAGCCTAAACAAGTGGGGACAGGGGGCGCGGGACACTGAAGCTTTCTTT
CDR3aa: CSLNKWGQGARDTEAFF

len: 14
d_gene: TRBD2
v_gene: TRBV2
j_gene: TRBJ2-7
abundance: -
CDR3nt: TGTGCCAGCAGCGAAGGGACTAGCGGCTACGAGCAGTACTTC
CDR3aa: CASSEGTSGYEQYF

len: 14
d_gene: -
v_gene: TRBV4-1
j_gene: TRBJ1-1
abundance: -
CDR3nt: TGCGCCAGCAGCCATATCGGGGGAAACACTGAAGCTTTCTTT
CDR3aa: CASSHIGGNTEAFF

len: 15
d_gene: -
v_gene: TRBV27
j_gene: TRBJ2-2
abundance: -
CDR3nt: TGTGCCAGCAGTCCGGGGGTTACGAACACCGGGGAGCTGTTTTTT
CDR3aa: CASSPGVTNTGELFF

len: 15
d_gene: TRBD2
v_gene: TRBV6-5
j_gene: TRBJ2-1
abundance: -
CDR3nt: TGTGCCAGCAGCGGTTATGGCCTAAGCGGGAGCGAGCAGTTCTTC
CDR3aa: CASSGYGLSGSEQFF

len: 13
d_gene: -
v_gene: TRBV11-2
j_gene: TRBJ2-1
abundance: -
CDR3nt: TGTGCCAGCAGCTTAACCATGGTCAATGAGCAGTTCTTC
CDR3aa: CASSLTMVNEQFF

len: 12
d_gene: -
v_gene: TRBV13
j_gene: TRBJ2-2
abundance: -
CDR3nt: TGTGCCAGCAGCCTCTCCGTCGGGGAGCTGTTTTTT
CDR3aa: CASSLSVGELFF

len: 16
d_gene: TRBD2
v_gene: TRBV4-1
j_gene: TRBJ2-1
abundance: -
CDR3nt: TGCGCCAGCAGCCAATTTTTAGCGGGGGGCTACAATGAGCAGTTCTTC
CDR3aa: CASSQFLAGGYNEQFF

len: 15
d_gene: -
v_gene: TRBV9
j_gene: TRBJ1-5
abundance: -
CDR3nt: TGTGCCAGCAGCGCGACAGAATATAGCAATCAGCCCCAGCATTTT
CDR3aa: CASSATEYSNQPQHF

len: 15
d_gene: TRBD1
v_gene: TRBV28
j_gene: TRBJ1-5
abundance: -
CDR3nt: TGTGCCAGCAGTTCCGGGACAGAGGGCAATCAGCCCCAGCATTTT
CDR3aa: CASSSGTEGNQPQHF

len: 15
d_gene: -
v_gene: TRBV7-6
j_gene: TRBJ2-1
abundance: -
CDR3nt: TGTGCCAGCAGCTTAAACCGGGGCTTCGACAATGAGCAGTTCTTC
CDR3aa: CASSLNRGFDNEQFF

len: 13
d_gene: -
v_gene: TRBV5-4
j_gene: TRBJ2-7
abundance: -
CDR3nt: TGTGCCAGCAGCTTAGGAATCTCCTACGAGCAGTACTTC
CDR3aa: CASSLGISYEQYF

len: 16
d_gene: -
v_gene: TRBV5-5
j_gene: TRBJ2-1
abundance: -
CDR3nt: TGTGCCAGCAGCTTGCGTTGGCTAGCGCCTTACAATGGGCAGTTCTTC
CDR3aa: CASSLRWLAPYNGQFF

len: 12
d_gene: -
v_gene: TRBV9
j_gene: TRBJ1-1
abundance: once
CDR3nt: TGTGCCAGCAGCCAAGGGGACAATGAAGCTTTCTTT
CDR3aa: CASSQGDNEAFF